This entry concerns a single T cell receptor beta chain. Its cognate antigen is unknown. The ends were cut back, 4 bases at V and 5 bases at J, with 15 bases in the middle. CDR1 is SGHNT and CDR2 is YYREEE in the germline V gene (reference sequence). The CDR3 sequence is 14 residues long. This specimen belongs to a study of shared clonotypes between healthy human individuals. Study overall: Plates per donor: three CD4 naive, three CD4 memory, two CD8 naive, one CD8 memory.

Replicate sorted-subset PCRs were loaded with 150 to 250 ng DNA, 25,000 to 30,000 T cell genomes. This table comes from immunoSEQ multiplex PCR, and its TCRdb copy is limited to in-frame clones, with some not included. The table records about 2 million clones, about 95% of them present only once. Regarding the study as a whole: Limited genetic and exposure-history diversity came from having few donors.

The source of this sequence is a man younger than 35 in good health. The specimen sequenced was naive CD4+ T cells sorted from blood. Described subset: CD45RA+ positively selected. The chain joins TRBV5-4 to TRBJ2-5; D uncertain. This chain's CDR3 is CASSLKSVGETQYF. As DNA, the CDR3 is TGTGCCAGCAGCCTAAAGAGCGTGGGGGAGACCCAGTACTTC.